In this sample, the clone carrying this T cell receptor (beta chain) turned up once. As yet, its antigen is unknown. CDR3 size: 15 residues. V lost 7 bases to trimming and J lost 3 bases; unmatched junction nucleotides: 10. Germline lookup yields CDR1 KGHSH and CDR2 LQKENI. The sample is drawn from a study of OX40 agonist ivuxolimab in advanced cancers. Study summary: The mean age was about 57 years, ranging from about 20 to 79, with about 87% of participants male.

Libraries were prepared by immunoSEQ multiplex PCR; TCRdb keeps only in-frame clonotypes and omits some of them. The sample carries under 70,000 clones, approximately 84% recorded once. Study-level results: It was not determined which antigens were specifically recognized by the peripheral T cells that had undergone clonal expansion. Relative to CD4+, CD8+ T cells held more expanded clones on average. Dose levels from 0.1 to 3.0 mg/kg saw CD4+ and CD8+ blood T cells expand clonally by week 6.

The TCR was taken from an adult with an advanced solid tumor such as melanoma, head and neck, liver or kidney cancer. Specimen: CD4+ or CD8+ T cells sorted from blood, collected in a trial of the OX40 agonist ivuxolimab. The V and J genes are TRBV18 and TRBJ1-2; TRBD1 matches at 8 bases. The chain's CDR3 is CASFVGTGWDYGYTF. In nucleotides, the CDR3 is TGTGCCAGCTTTGTAGGGACAGGATGGGACTATGGCTACACCTTC.